This T cell receptor beta chain was identified during a study of cytomegalovirus exposure and HLA in healthy donors. Study overall: Researchers previously reported finding 117 million unique TCR beta sequences from around 200 million T cells. Study-wide findings and caveats: Analyses of presence and absence presupposed an approximately uniform sequencing depth across donors.

PCR was performed using 60 Vbeta and 13 Jbeta primers. Authors' methods: Later analysis identified roughly 82 million unique TCR beta chains, about 12 million shared. Clones were read by immunoSEQ multiplex PCR, and TCRdb kept only the in-frame ones, dropping some. From that table come the V and J calls and clone size; the DNA was used to work out D and trimming. The table includes over 200,000 clones, about 70% detected once. A note on this clone: Its specificity is not known.

The sample was PBMCs. The receptor's source is a man aged 35-49 years in good health and CMV-seropositive.

The DNA of the CDR3 is TGTGCCAGCAGCTGGGGGGACAGCAATCAGCCCCAGCATTTT. Translation: CASSWGDSNQPQHF. V usage is TRBV7-9 and J usage is TRBJ1-5; D is possibly TRBD1 (5 bases). CDR1 SEHNR and CDR2 FQNEAQ come from the germline V gene (reference sequence). Trimming stripped 4 bases from V and 1 base from J, with 8 bases between. The CDR3 runs to 14 residues.